Listed here are 17 T cell receptor beta chains from one sample, sequenced in a study of cytomegalovirus exposure and HLA in healthy donors. The PCR employed 60 Vbeta primers together with 13 Jbeta primers. Sequenced by immunoSEQ multiplex PCR; TCRdb stores in-frame clones only, minus some. Of fewer than 200,000 clones detected, 70% to 80% appear once; the ten largest clones hold around 1.9%. Sequencing input: PBMCs. The receptor set was obtained from a man in his forties or fifties in good health and CMV-seronegative.

The V and J genes are TRBV7-9 and TRBJ2-1; 9 bases fit TRBD2. From germline, CDR1 is SEHNR and CDR2 FQNEAQ (reference sequence). The ends lost 5 bases at V and 8 bases at J; junction bases unmatched: 4. This CDR3 has 13 amino acids. CDR3 sequence (DNA): TGTGCCAGCAGCACCGGGACTAGCTATGAGCAGTTCTTC. Its protein is CASSTGTSYEQFF. The variable domain in full, completed from reference TRBV7-9 and TRBJ2-1, reads DTGVSQNPRHKITKRGQNVTFRCDPISEHNRLYWYRQTLGQGPEFLTYFQNEAQLEKSRLLSDRFSAERPKGSFSTLEIQRTEQGDSAMYLCASSTGTSYEQFFGPGTRLTVL.

This clone appeared a few times. This chain connects TRBV19 to TRBJ1-5, with unresolved D. Trimming shortened V by 3 bases and J by 2 bases, and 20 bases separated the two germline ends. The CDR3 loop spans 18 amino acids. CDR1 is LNHDA and CDR2 is SQIVND in the germline V gene (reference sequence). The CDR3 is CASSILRGPWRGNQPQHF. The CDR3 DNA sequence: TGTGCCAGTAGTATCCTCCGGGGTCCCTGGAGGGGCAATCAGCCCCAGCATTTT.

This sequence joins TRBV19 and TRBJ1-5; D may be TRBD1 (6 bases). This CDR3 contains 14 residues. The germline V gene has CDR1 LNHDA and CDR2 SQIVND (reference sequence). V was clipped by 4 bases and J by 7 bases, with 14 bases between them. The CDR3 DNA reads TGTGCCAGTAGTACCCACAGGGAGGGCCAGCCCCAGCATTTT. Translated: CASSTHREGQPQHF.

This clone was detected once. The rearrangement uses TRBV11-3 and TRBJ2-3; D is ambiguous. Germline V CDR1 and CDR2: SGHNT, YENEEA. The ends were cut back, 0 bases at V and 5 bases at J, with 3 bases in the middle. The CDR3 covers 12 residues. CDR3 region: CASSLDRDTQYF. The CDR3 DNA reads TGTGCCAGCAGCTTAGATAGAGATACGCAGTATTTT.

This chain links TRBV19 with TRBJ1-2, with D maybe TRBD1 (6 bases). CDR3 length equals 12 residues. V dropped 5 bases and J dropped 3 bases, with 7 bases sitting between them. Germline CDR1 reads LNHDA; CDR2 reads SQIVND (reference sequence). CDR3 region: CASSRQDYGYTF. The CDR3, as DNA: TGTGCCAGTAGTCGACAGGACTATGGCTACACCTTC.

This chain uses TRBV23-1 with TRBJ2-7; TRBD2 agrees at 9 bases. TRBV23-1 is reported as an ORF; its role is uncertain. Losses at the gene ends were 0 bases for V and 2 bases for J; bases not matched to a gene: 11. There are 18 residues in the CDR3. The CDR3 spells CASSQSRSWLAGTYEQYF. In nucleotides, the CDR3 is TGCGCCAGCAGTCAATCCCGGAGTTGGCTAGCGGGGACCTACGAGCAGTACTTC.

This sequence joins TRBV7-9 and TRBJ1-2, with 8 bases matching TRBD1. Germline CDR1 SEHNR, CDR2 FQNEAQ (reference sequence). This CDR3 is 12 amino acids long. DNA of the CDR3: TGTTCCACCGAGGGACAGGACTATGGCTACACCTTC. Translation: CSTEGQDYGYTF.

This chain joins TRBV5-5 and TRBJ2-7; 9 nucleotides match TRBD1. The ends lost 4 bases at V and 3 bases at J; junction bases unmatched: 17. CDR3 length equals 18 residues. Per germline, CDR1 SGHKS and CDR2 YYEKEE (reference sequence). For the CDR3, the DNA is TGTGCCAGCAGCCCACTGAGGAGGGACAGGGTGGTTGTCTACGAGCAGTACTTC. Protein: CASSPLRRDRVVVYEQYF.

V and J are TRBV27 and TRBJ2-5, with D perhaps matching TRBD2 (6 bases). The CDR3 is 15 amino acids. V lost 2 bases to trimming and J lost 0 bases, with 10 bases between them. Per the germline V gene, CDR1 is MNHEY and CDR2 is SMNVEV (reference sequence). CDR3 residues: CASSLGGRHQETQYF. Here the CDR3 DNA reads TGTGCCAGCAGTTTAGGTGGGAGGCACCAAGAGACCCAGTACTTC.

The V call is TRBV7-6, the J call TRBJ2-5, with 11 bases that match TRBD2. CDR3 length equals 14 residues. Germline V gene lookup returns CDR1 SGHVS and CDR2 FNYEAQ. V lost 4 bases to trimming and J lost 4 bases; unmatched junction nucleotides: 2. CDR3: CASSWGLAVETQYF. The CDR3 coding sequence is TGTGCCAGCAGCTGGGGACTAGCGGTAGAGACCCAGTACTTC.

The rearrangement links TRBV25-1 to TRBJ2-7; D might be TRBD1 (6 bases). CDR3 length: 15 amino acids. The V gene lost 4 bases and the J gene lost 4 bases, with 17 bases spanning the gap. Per germline, CDR1 MGHDK and CDR2 SYGVNS. CDR3 amino acids: CASSATGPGNYEQYF. The CDR3 DNA follows: TGTGCCAGCAGTGCCACAGGGCCGGGGAATTACGAGCAGTACTTC.

This clone was seen more than once but under ten times. The J gene is TRBJ2-3, the V gene TRBV30; a weak D match, TRBD2 (6 bases). Trimming removed 6 bases from V and 0 bases from J, with 13 bases in between. CDR3 length equals 14 residues. Germline-derived CDR1 and CDR2 are GTSNPN and SVGIG (reference sequence). The CDR3 DNA follows: TGTGCCTGTACCACCGGGACTAGCACAGATACGCAGTATTTT. Translating it yields CACTTGTSTDTQYF. The full variable domain, rest sourced from reference TRBV30 and TRBJ2-3, is SQTIHQWPATLVQPVGSPLSLECTVEGTSNPNLYWYRQAAGRGLQLLFYSVGIGQISSEVPQNLSASRPQDRQFILSSKKLLLSDSGFYLCACTTGTSTDTQYFGPGTRLTVL.

The chain recombines TRBV25-1 with TRBJ2-7; 9 bases fit TRBD1. The germline V gene has CDR1 MGHDK and CDR2 SYGVNS. The CDR3 is 13 residues long. The ends lost 10 bases at V and 5 bases at J; junction bases unmatched: 9. The CDR3 DNA reads TGTGCCACCAGGGACAGGGTTGTCGACGAGCAGTACTTC. Its translation is CATRDRVVDEQYF.

The CDR3 nucleotides read TGTGCCAGCAGTTTACAGCGACTAGCGGACGAGCAGTACTTC. Protein: CASSLQRLADEQYF. The chain is built from TRBV27 and TRBJ2-7; 9 positions agree with TRBD2. CDR1 is MNHEY and CDR2 is SMNVEV in the germline V gene (reference sequence). V lost 2 bases to trimming and J lost 5 bases; unmatched junction nucleotides: 4. The CDR3 spans 14 residues.

This clone has only a few counts. The V call is TRBV30, the J call TRBJ2-2, with D tentatively TRBD1 (5 bases). Trimming shortened V by 2 bases and J by 6 bases, and 13 bases separated the two germline ends. The CDR3 sequence is 14 residues long. From germline, CDR1 is GTSNPN and CDR2 SVGIG (reference sequence). The CDR3 protein is CAWSRMGLAGELFF. The CDR3 coding sequence is TGTGCCTGGAGTAGGATGGGGCTGGCCGGGGAGCTGTTTTTT.

The V and J genes are TRBV6-1 and TRBJ2-1, with D perhaps matching TRBD2 (6 bases). The germline V gene encodes CDR1 MNHNS and CDR2 SASEGT. Trimming stripped 9 bases from V and 7 bases from J, with 19 bases between. The CDR3 totals 14 residues. The CDR3 here is CASRGGGPSNEQFF. Written as DNA, the CDR3 is TGTGCCAGTAGAGGCGGAGGGCCATCGAATGAGCAGTTCTTC.

The chain joins TRBV4-1 to TRBJ2-1; TRBD2 matches at 7 bases. The length of the CDR3 is 14 residues. J was trimmed by 9 bases and V by 1 base; bases with no gene match: 6. Germline values: CDR1 MGHRA, CDR2 YSYEKL. This CDR3 is CASSQGGRESEQFF. In nucleotides, the CDR3 is TGCGCCAGCAGCCAAGGAGGGCGGGAGAGTGAGCAGTTCTTC.